This T cell receptor (beta chain) appears in the sequencing data of a study of T cells in Graves' hyperthyroidism and ophthalmopathy. Researchers took RNA transcripts and amplified the TCR beta CDR3 regions from them. When the TCR CDR3 underwent first-round RT-PCR, the HTBI primer set was used. TCRdb reprocessed the multiplex PCR reads with MiXCR, giving one entry per CDR3 protein. In the table there are about 840,000 distinct CDR3 sequences, 35% to 45% of which are singletons. CDR1 and CDR2 from the germline V gene are LNHNV and YYDKDF (reference sequence). Trimming took off 3 bases at V and 7 bases at J, with 15 bases between the two ends. This CDR3 is built from 14 residues.

This TCR was recovered from a man between 18 and 29 years old with Graves' hyperthyroidism. Sequenced: blood. V is TRBV15 and J is TRBJ1-1; D uncertain. CDR3 nucleotide sequence: TGTGCCACCAGCAGCGTTGAGAGGAATCGTGAAGCTTTCTTT. Translation gives CATSSVERNREAFF.